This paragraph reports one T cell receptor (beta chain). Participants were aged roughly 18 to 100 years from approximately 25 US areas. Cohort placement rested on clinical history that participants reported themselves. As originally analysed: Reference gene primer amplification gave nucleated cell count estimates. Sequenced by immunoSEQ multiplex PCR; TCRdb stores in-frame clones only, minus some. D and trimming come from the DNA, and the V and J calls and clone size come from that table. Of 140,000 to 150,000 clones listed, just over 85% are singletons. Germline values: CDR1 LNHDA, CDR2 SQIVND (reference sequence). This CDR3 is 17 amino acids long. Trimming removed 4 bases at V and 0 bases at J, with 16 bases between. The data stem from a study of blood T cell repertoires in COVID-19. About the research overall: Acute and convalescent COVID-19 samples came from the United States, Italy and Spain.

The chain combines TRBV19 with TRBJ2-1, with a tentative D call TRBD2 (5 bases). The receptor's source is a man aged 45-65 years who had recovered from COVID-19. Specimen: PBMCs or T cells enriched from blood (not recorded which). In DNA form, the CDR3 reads TGTGCCAGTAGTAGATTAGACTGGGAGAGCTCCTACAATGAGCAGTTCTTC. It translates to CASSRLDWESSYNEQFF.